This TCR beta chain was recorded in a study of T cell clonotyping in hematopoietic cell transplantation. Study-wide findings and caveats: Graft donor and pretransplant recipient Inverse Simpson Index values predicted broader posttransplant TCR diversity. After transplant, recipient diversity fell while pathologically expanded clonotypes grew through day 180. No sorting was done, leaving CD4 and CD8 contributions mixed. At the given depth, recipient repertoires were over 95% de novo clonotypes.

Repertoires were generated with immunoSEQ multiplex PCR, while TCRdb's copy carries only in-frame clones and drops some. This table has 7,000 or so clones, 70% to 90% appearing once. The time point denotes: recipient sample about 28 days before transplant, after cytoreduction. As to this clone: Its antigen is currently unknown.

The clonotype originates from a man aged 25 to 45 with acute myeloid leukemia. Some clones in this sample may be carry-over from other donors' samples. The material sequenced was peripheral blood mononuclear cells, taken before stem cell transplant.

The CDR3 region has the DNA TGTGCCTGGAGTGTAGGGTGGAACGAGCAGTACTTC. Protein product: CAWSVGWNEQYF. V is TRBV30 and J is TRBJ2-7; D remains unclear. V gave up 0 bases and J gave up 5 bases, with 8 bases separating them. The CDR3 runs 12 residues. CDR1 is GTSNPN and CDR2 is SVGIG in the germline V gene (reference sequence).